The 20 T cell receptor beta chains below come from one sample, sequenced in a study of blood T cell repertoires in COVID-19 (dated by TCRdb to the early 2020s). The library was built by means of the immunoSEQ multiplex PCR assay. TCRdb retrieved this table from immuneACCESS and kept in-frame rearrangements only. Not all clones are present; in checked studies, unresolved V genes account for under half, and no reason is known for the remainder. This sample lists 150,000 to 200,000 clones; roughly nine tenths were detected once. Around 9.9% of the sample belongs to the ten largest clones. The source material was peripheral blood. The source of these receptors is a woman in her sixties with COVID-19, enrolled during active disease.

The chain is built from TRBV4-2 and TRBJ1-4, with 8 bases fitting TRBD1. This CDR3 contains 18 residues. CDR1 and CDR2 from the germline V gene are LGHNA and YNFKEQ. The ends lost 4 bases at V and 0 bases at J; junction bases unmatched: 10. The CDR3 DNA reads as TGTGCCAGCAGCCTACGACAGGGGAGTGCGGCAACTAATGAAAAACTGTTTTTT. It yields the protein CASSLRQGSAATNEKLFF.

This rearrangement joins TRBV6-4 to TRBJ1-6; a weak D match, TRBD1 (6 bases). The V end lost 3 bases, the J end lost 6 bases, and 9 bases lay between the germline ends. This CDR3 contains 14 residues. CDR1 and CDR2 (germline): MRHNA, SNTAGT. CDR3 residues: CASSDQGLNSPLHF. The CDR3 DNA reads as TGTGCCAGCAGTGATCAGGGGCTTAATTCACCCCTCCACTTT.

The rearrangement joins TRBV6-1 to TRBJ1-3, with D perhaps matching TRBD1 (5 bases). Per the germline V gene, CDR1 is MNHNS and CDR2 is SASEGT. The CDR3 is 16 residues long. The germline V and J ends were trimmed by 2 bases and 0 bases, with 11 bases remaining between them. The CDR3 region has the DNA TGTGCCAGCAGTGAAACAGGACCAGGCTCTGGAAACACCATATATTTT. As protein: CASSETGPGSGNTIYF.

This chain uses TRBV5-1 with TRBJ2-6, with 7 bases matching TRBD2. The CDR3 consists of 17 residues. V gave up 0 bases and J gave up 0 bases; unmatched junction bases: 3. Germline CDR1 and CDR2: SGHRS and YFSETQ. CDR3 in amino acids: CASSLARGSSGANVLTF. CDR3 in DNA: TGCGCCAGCAGCTTGGCCCGCGGGAGCTCTGGGGCCAACGTCCTGACTTTC.

This clone appeared a single time. The CDR3 is CASSSSGRWGHTQYF. As DNA, the CDR3 is TGTGCCAGCAGCTCATCGGGGCGGTGGGGGCATACGCAGTATTTT. The chain couples TRBV11-2 to TRBJ2-3; D may be TRBD1 (6 bases). This CDR3 has 15 residues. The V end was cut by 4 bases, the J end by 7 bases, with 18 bases between. CDR1 SGHAT and CDR2 FQNNGV come from the germline V gene.

V and J are TRBV2 and TRBJ1-5; 9 nucleotides match TRBD1. This CDR3 region has 22 residues. Trimming cost V 6 bases and J 9 bases; bases outside gene matches: 33. CDR1 is SNHLY, CDR2 FYNNEI, per germline. CDR3 sequence (DNA): TGTGCCAGCAGCCGCGGGATTAACACAGGGGGCAGGAGTTTTGTCGGTGTTGGGCCCCAGCATTTT. It yields the protein CASSRGINTGGRSFVGVGPQHF.

J is TRBJ2-1 and V is TRBV7-2; 7 bases are shared with TRBD2. J was trimmed by 2 bases and V by 7 bases; bases with no gene match: 8. CDR1 and CDR2 (germline): SGHTA, FQGNSA. The CDR3 extends over 15 amino acids. The chain's CDR3 is CASTSSGATYNEQFF. Written as DNA, the CDR3 is TGTGCCAGCACCTCAAGCGGGGCCACCTACAATGAGCAGTTCTTC.

The gene calls are TRBV24-1 and TRBJ2-7; D gene uncertain. CDR1 is KGHDR, CDR2 SFDVKD, per germline. V lost 3 bases to trimming and J lost 5 bases, with 13 bases between them. There are 14 residues in the CDR3. CDR3 coding DNA: TGTGCCACCAGTGATCCCCGACTGGTTGACGAGCAGTACTTC. Protein: CATSDPRLVDEQYF.

The CDR3 reads CASSFRQAPEAFF. The CDR3 DNA is TGTGCCAGCAGTTTCCGACAGGCCCCTGAAGCTTTCTTT. The rearrangement links TRBV27 to TRBJ1-1; a possible D gene is TRBD1 (6 bases). There are 13 residues in the CDR3. V was trimmed by 3 bases and J by 6 bases, leaving 11 bases between them. CDR1 is MNHEY, CDR2 SMNVEV, per germline (reference sequence).

This clone showed up just once. J is TRBJ2-7 and V is TRBV5-6; 11 nucleotides align to TRBD2. V trimming: 3 bases; J trimming: 7 bases; junction bases outside the gene matches: 18. Germline lookup yields CDR1 SGHDT and CDR2 YYEEEE. There are 18 residues in the CDR3. CDR3 sequence reads: CASSWRVASGRTIGEQYF. For the CDR3, the DNA is TGTGCCAGCAGCTGGAGGGTAGCTAGCGGGAGGACCATAGGTGAGCAGTACTTC.

The chain joins TRBV15 to TRBJ1-2; D unresolved. Germline V gives CDR1 LNHNV, CDR2 YYDKDF (reference sequence). With 4 bases removed from V and 4 bases from J, the gap between germline ends came to 10 bases. This CDR3 spans 13 amino acids. The CDR3 spells CATSMREPYGYTF. The CDR3 region has the DNA TGTGCCACCAGCATGAGGGAGCCCTATGGCTACACCTTC. The entire variable domain, with the rest obtained from reference TRBV15 and TRBJ1-2, is as follows: DAMVIQNPRYQVTQFGKPVTLSCSQTLNHNVMYWYQQKSSQAPKLLFHYYDKDFNNEADTPDNFQSRRPNTSFCFLDIRSPGLGDTAMYLCATSMREPYGYTFGSGTRLTVV.

The chain couples TRBV5-4 to TRBJ1-6, with 8 bases aligning to TRBD1. V lost 3 bases to trimming and J lost 7 bases; unmatched junction nucleotides: 6. From germline, CDR1 is SGHNT and CDR2 YYREEE (reference sequence). The CDR3 is made up of 15 amino acids. CDR3 loop: CASSSLQGVNSPLHF. For the CDR3, the DNA is TGTGCCAGCAGCTCCCTACAGGGGGTCAATTCACCCCTCCACTTT.

This chain uses TRBV28 with TRBJ2-3; the match to TRBD2 covers 12 bases. The CDR3 has 15 residues. Germline lookup yields CDR1 MDHEN and CDR2 SYDVKM. V trimming: 6 bases; J trimming: 3 bases; junction bases outside the gene matches: 4. CDR3 sequence reads: CASSLAGGPTDTQYF. The CDR3 nucleotides read TGTGCCAGCAGCCTAGCGGGAGGGCCGACAGATACGCAGTATTTT.

The chain recombines TRBV4-3 with TRBJ2-7, with D perhaps TRBD1 (6 bases). This CDR3 comprises 14 residues. The germline CDR1 and CDR2 sequences are LGHNA and YSLEER. V was cut by 0 bases and J by 2 bases, with 8 bases left in between. The CDR3 sequence: CASSQEQGTYEQYF. The CDR3 DNA sequence: TGCGCCAGCAGCCAAGAACAGGGAACCTACGAGCAGTACTTC.

The chain recombines TRBV10-3 with TRBJ2-3; D is perhaps TRBD1 (6 bases). Trimming cost V 6 bases and J 1 base, with 8 bases left between them. The CDR3 loop spans 13 amino acids. Germline V gives CDR1 ENHRY, CDR2 SYGVKD. CDR3 in amino acids: CAISRQGTDTQYF. CDR3 sequence (DNA): TGTGCCATCAGCCGACAGGGCACAGATACGCAGTATTTT.

The chain employs TRBV27 and TRBJ2-6; a weak D match, TRBD2 (5 bases). CDR3 length: 15 amino acids. Trimming took 6 bases from V and 4 from J, leaving 13 bases between them. Germline CDR1 and CDR2: MNHEY and SMNVEV (reference sequence). The CDR3 region is CASSSLGAGANVLTF. CDR3 in DNA: TGTGCCAGCAGCTCTCTGGGAGCAGGGGCCAACGTCCTGACTTTC.

CDR3 in amino acids: CASSLAVANYGYTF. CDR3 coding DNA: TGTGCCAGCAGCTTAGCAGTAGCCAACTATGGCTACACCTTC. The chain combines TRBV7-9 with TRBJ1-2; D is uncertain. This CDR3 has 14 residues. CDR1 and CDR2 from the germline V gene are SEHNR and FQNEAQ (reference sequence). The ends were cut back, 0 bases at V and 2 bases at J, with 7 bases in the middle.

The chain recombines TRBV5-1 with TRBJ2-5, with TRBD2 matching 7 bases. CDR1 and CDR2 from the germline V gene are SGHRS and YFSETQ. The V and J ends lost 4 bases and 5 bases, in that order; junction bases with no gene match: 8. This CDR3 has 14 amino acids. CDR3 coding DNA: TGCGCCAGCAGCGCGGCAGCGGGGCCCGAGACCCAGTACTTC. Translation gives CASSAAAGPETQYF.

This clone has only one observation. CDR3 sequence reads: CASSLGGYNEQFF. CDR3 nucleotide sequence: TGCGCCAGCAGCTTAGGAGGGTACAATGAGCAGTTCTTC. The chain has TRBV5-1 and TRBJ2-1, with D possibly TRBD2 on 6 matching bases. Germline assignment: CDR1 SGHRS and CDR2 YFSETQ. The CDR3 has 13 residues. V lost 2 bases and J lost 4, with 7 bases in between. Full variable domain (remainder filled in from reference TRBV5-1 and TRBJ2-1): KAGVTQTPRYLIKTRGQQVTLSCSPISGHRSVSWYQQTPGQGLQFLFEYFSETQRNKGNFPGRFSGRQFSNSRSEMNVSTLELGDSALYLCASSLGGYNEQFFGPGTRLTVL.

This clone was detected a few times. The V gene is TRBV5-1, the J gene TRBJ1-2, with 7 positions matching TRBD1. Germline V gene data show CDR1 as SGHRS and CDR2 as YFSETQ. This CDR3 region has 15 residues. With 0 bases clipped from V and 2 bases from J, the junction kept 4 bases outside the gene matches. The CDR3 loop is CASSLETGRNYGYTF. The CDR3, as DNA: TGCGCCAGCAGCTTGGAGACAGGGCGGAACTATGGCTACACCTTC.